What follows are 7 T cell receptor beta chains derived from one specimen sequenced in a study of CXCR3-negative and CXCR3-positive naive CD8 T cells. Regarding the study as a whole: Hydrophobicity was higher for TRB CDR3s found in CXCR3-positive naive cells than in CXCR3-negative naive cells.

5' RACE with UMI labels generated the TRB cDNA libraries. TCRdb reanalyzed the 5' RACE reads, giving one entry per CDR3 protein sequence and no DNA. The specimen's table records 150,000 to 160,000 distinct CDR3 sequences. These receptors' antigens are unknown. Input material: naive CXCR3+ CD8+ T cells from blood. Subset noted: CD45RO-CCR7+CD27+CD95- naive CD8+ T cells expressing CXCR3 (TNR3+). These receptors all stem from a human donor in good health. Some clones in this sample may be carry-over from other donors' samples.

This chain joins TRBV12-3 or TRBV12-4 and TRBJ2-4. There are 14 residues in the CDR3. The CDR3 loop reads CASSHPIAKNIQYF.

This chain connects TRBV5-6 to TRBJ2-1. The CDR3 has 11 amino acids. Germline CDR1 is SGHDT and CDR2 is YYEEEE. CDR3 sequence reads: CASSLIREQFF.

The CDR3: CASSQHRGTEAFF. V gene TRBV4-3 combines with J gene TRBJ1-1; TCRdb selects TRBD1, and the lack of DNA leaves this call unchecked. The germline gives CDR1 LGHNA, CDR2 YSLEER. CDR3 length: 13 residues.

This sequence joins TRBV2 and TRBJ1-1; the TCRdb D gene call, TRBD1, has no DNA to confirm it. In germline, CDR1 is SNHLY, CDR2 FYNNEI. The CDR3 contains 16 residues. The CDR3 spells CASSPWAGGGRTEAFF.

The chain employs TRBV6-2 or TRBV6-3 and TRBJ2-5; TCRdb returns TRBD1, unconfirmable since there is no DNA. Germline V gene data show CDR1 as MNHEY and CDR2 as SVGEGT. This CDR3 comprises 15 residues. CDR3 residues: CASSPTTGEVETQYF.

This chain joins TRBV27 and TRBJ2-7; TCRdb selects TRBD2, and the lack of DNA leaves this call unchecked. This CDR3 contains 14 residues. Germline V CDR1 and CDR2: MNHEY, SMNVEV (reference sequence). Here the CDR3 reads CASSLSVTSSEQYF.

V gene TRBV6-5 combines with J gene TRBJ2-3; no DNA is available, so the TRBD2 call from TCRdb remains unchecked. This CDR3 comprises 14 residues. The germline V gene has CDR1 MNHEY and CDR2 SVGAGI. CDR3 sequence reads: CASSYSEGLDTQYF.